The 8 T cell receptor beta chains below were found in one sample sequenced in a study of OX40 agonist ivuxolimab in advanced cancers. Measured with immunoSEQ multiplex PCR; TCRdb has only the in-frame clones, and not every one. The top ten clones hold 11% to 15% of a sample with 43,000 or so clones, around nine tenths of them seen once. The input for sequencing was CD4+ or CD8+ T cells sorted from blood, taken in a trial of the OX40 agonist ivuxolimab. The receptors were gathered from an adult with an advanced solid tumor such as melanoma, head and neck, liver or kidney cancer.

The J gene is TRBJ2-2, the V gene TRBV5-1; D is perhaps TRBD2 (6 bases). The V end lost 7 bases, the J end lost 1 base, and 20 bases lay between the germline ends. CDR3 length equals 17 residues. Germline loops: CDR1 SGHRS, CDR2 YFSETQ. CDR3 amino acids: CASRRPPGTGNTGELFF. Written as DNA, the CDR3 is TGCGCCAGCCGACGTCCTCCCGGGACTGGGAACACCGGGGAGCTGTTTTTT.

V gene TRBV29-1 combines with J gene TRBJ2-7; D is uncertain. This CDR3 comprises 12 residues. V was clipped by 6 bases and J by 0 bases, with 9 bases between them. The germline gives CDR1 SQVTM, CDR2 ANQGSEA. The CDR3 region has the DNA TGCAGCGTCAGCCGGATCTCCTACGAGCAGTACTTC. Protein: CSVSRISYEQYF.

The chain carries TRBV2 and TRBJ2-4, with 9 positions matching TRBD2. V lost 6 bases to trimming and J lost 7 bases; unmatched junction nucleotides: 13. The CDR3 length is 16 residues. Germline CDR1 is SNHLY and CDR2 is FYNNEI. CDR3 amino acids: CASREKFSGSRNIQYF. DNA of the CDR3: TGTGCCAGCAGAGAGAAGTTTAGCGGGAGTCGGAACATTCAGTACTTC.

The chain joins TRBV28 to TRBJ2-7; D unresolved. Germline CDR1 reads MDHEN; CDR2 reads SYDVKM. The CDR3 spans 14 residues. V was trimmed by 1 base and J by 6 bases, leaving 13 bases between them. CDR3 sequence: CASSLLITTSEQYF. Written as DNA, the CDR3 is TGTGCCAGCAGTTTATTAATAACCACTTCCGAGCAGTACTTC.

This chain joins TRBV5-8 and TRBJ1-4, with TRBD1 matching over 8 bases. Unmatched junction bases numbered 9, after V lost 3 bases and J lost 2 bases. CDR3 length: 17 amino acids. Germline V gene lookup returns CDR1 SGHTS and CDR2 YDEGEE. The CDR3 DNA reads TGTGCCAGCAGCTATACCGGGACAGGACGCACTAATGAAAAACTGTTTTTT. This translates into CASSYTGTGRTNEKLFF.

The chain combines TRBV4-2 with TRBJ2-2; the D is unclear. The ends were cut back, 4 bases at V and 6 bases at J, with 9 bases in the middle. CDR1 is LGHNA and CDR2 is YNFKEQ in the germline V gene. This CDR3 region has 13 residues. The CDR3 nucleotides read TGTGCCAGCAGCCTCCGAGAGGCCGGGGAGCTGTTTTTT. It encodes CASSLREAGELFF.

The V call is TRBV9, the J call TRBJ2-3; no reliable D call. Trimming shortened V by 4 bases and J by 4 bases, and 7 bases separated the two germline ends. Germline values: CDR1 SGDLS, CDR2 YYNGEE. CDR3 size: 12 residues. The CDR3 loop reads CASSLNSDTQYF. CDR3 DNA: TGTGCCAGCAGCCTAAACTCAGATACGCAGTATTTT.

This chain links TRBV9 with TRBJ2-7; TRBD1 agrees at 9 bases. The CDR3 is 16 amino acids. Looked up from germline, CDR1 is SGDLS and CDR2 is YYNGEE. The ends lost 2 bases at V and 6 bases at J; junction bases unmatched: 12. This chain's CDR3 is CASSVAGTGKYFEQYF. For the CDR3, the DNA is TGTGCCAGCAGCGTTGCCGGGACAGGGAAATATTTCGAGCAGTACTTC.